This T cell receptor (beta chain) came from a study of PD-L1 blockade in urothelial cancer. Study details: Patients with male sex and bladder-origin urothelial cancer accounted for about nine tenths of the roughly 29 enrolled.

Repertoires were generated with immunoSEQ multiplex PCR, while TCRdb's copy carries only in-frame clones and drops some. The table shows approximately 80,000 clones, with 82% occurring only once. As for this clone: The antigen remains unidentified.

General study findings and limits: Sub-median blood TCR clonality before treatment predicted longer survival.

The V and J ends lost 6 bases and 5 bases respectively, with 11 bases between them. The CDR3 contains 13 residues. From germline, CDR1 is LNHNV and CDR2 YYDKDF (reference sequence). The J gene is TRBJ1-5, the V gene TRBV15; possibly TRBD1 for D (6 bases). This TCR derives from a man aged 65-85 years with urothelial cancer. This sample comprised PBMCs, obtained around atezolizumab (anti-PD-L1) treatment. CDR3 residues: CATSWGRDQPQHF. The CDR3 DNA reads as TGTGCCACCAGTTGGGGGCGCGATCAGCCCCAGCATTTT.